This record concerns one T cell receptor beta chain sequence. In the original workflow: By means of reference gene primer amplification, nucleated cell counts were estimated. TCRdb keeps only in-frame clones here, not all; method: immunoSEQ multiplex PCR. V and J calls plus clone size are reproduced from that table; the DNA served to infer D and trimming. In the table there are 300,000 to 350,000 clones, around 91% of which are singletons. This sample was included in a study of blood T cell repertoires in COVID-19. This CDR3 spans 14 amino acids. Germline-derived CDR1 and CDR2 are MDHEN and SYDVKM. With 6 bases removed from V and 0 bases from J, the gap between germline ends came to 12 bases.

Material for sequencing was peripheral blood. This clonotype was obtained from a woman between 35 and 50 years old with COVID-19, enrolled during active disease. V gene TRBV28 combines with J gene TRBJ2-7; D perhaps matches TRBD2 (6 bases). The CDR3 spells CASRSGLNSYEQYF. DNA of the CDR3: TGTGCCAGCAGATCGGGACTGAACTCCTACGAGCAGTACTTC.